This TCR beta chain emerged from a study of T cell repertoires in cytomegalovirus infection. Across the study: Public TCR beta signatures marked donors with CMV infection and the matching HLA.

The V gene end was trimmed by 6 bases and the J gene end by 5 bases; junction bases not matched to a gene: 6. CDR3 length: 13 amino acids. Germline values: CDR1 SNHLY, CDR2 FYNNEI. TCRdb called the reads again in MiXCR, with one record for every CDR3 protein. The data contain 480,000 or so distinct CDR3 sequences, about 11% of them singletons. Concerning this clonotype itself: Its target is unknown.

Findings of the study overall: CMV-specific TCR beta clonotypes restricted by HLA-C dominated the ex vivo response.

The chain uses TRBV2 and TRBJ2-5; 7 bases are shared with TRBD2. The sequence came from a human donor in good health (CMV status not recorded). Some clones in this sample may be carry-over from other donors' samples. Sequencing input: PBMCs. The CDR3 loop is CASRLWGGETQYF. The DNA of the CDR3 is TGTGCCAGCAGATTGTGGGGAGGGGAGACCCAGTACTTC.